The clone carrying this TCR beta chain appeared a single time. This specimen comes from a study of blood T cell repertoires in COVID-19. About the research overall: Donors in the United States, Italy and Spain gave samples during acute or convalescent COVID-19. Sample material is recorded as cDNA or gDNA derived from T cells, B-cell-depleted T cells, or PBMCs.

Libraries were prepared by immunoSEQ multiplex PCR; TCRdb keeps only in-frame clonotypes and omits some of them. Of about 90,000 clones in the sample, around nine tenths were seen once. Germline loops: CDR1 LNHDA, CDR2 SQIVND (reference sequence). Trimming cost V 5 bases and J 3 bases, with 10 bases left between them. The CDR3 runs 13 residues. The clonotype was recovered from a man aged 45 to 65 with acute or convalescent COVID-19. The chain couples TRBV19 to TRBJ1-1; D gene ambiguous. Material for sequencing was peripheral blood. DNA of the CDR3: TGTGCCAGTAGTCTCGGTTCTTACACTGAAGCTTTCTTT. It encodes CASSLGSYTEAFF.